This is a list of T cell receptor beta chains from one sample in a study of beta chain features in type 1 diabetes. Clones were sequenced by immunoSEQ multiplex PCR, and TCRdb holds only the in-frame ones, with some missing. The repertoire holds approximately 17,000 clones, with approximately 70% as singletons. Sequencing was performed on stem cell memory CD4+ T cells from blood. The source is a man aged 25 to 40 with type 1 diabetes. Each CDR3 is given with its conserved first and last residue. The D gene is left open where the match is weak.

d_call v_call cdr3_length cdr3_aa
. TRBV7-3 14 CASSLGTRQETQYF
. TRBV18 16 CASSPNTGISNQPQHF
. TRBV18 15 CASSPRSGVSDTQYF
. TRBV12-2 18 CASRLWNGMAGRNQPQHF
TRBD1 TRBV2 15 CASATGGEANEKLFF
. TRBV28 18 CASSNQGAGVSGANVLTF
. TRBV27 20 CASNPAGRGLIVGSNQPQHF
. TRBV29-1 13 CSVAEGPGETQYF
. TRBV19 13 CASNKARVHEQYF
TRBD2 TRBV6-1 16 CASSESKRGYTDTQYF
TRBD1 TRBV7-2 15 CASSNRQGSNYGYTF
. TRBV2 14 CASSFNQAGETQYF
TRBD2 TRBV30 19 CAWRDRAGGPILSYNEQFF
TRBD2 TRBV9 16 CASSPSGGPNTGELFF
TRBD1 TRBV18 13 CASSPTGNQPQHF
TRBD1 TRBV10-3 14 CAISLAQGGDGYTF
. TRBV13 16 CASSKSVGGPSYEQYF
TRBD1 TRBV10-3 13 CAITADRAYGYTF
. TRBV9 15 CASSVRTGFGEKLFF
TRBD1 TRBV30 16 CAWTTPGQGATYEQYF
. TRBV6-6 12 CASRQWNTEAFF
. TRBV5-8 15 CASSLIGGGMGEQYF
. TRBV18 12 CASSPEGRGYTF
TRBD2 TRBV29-1 15 CSGQGLAGTYNEQFF
. TRBV7-3 14 CASSLARDTGELFF
TRBD1 TRBV19 18 CASSPLMGTGSWLDGYTF
. TRBV19 14 CASSIMARSGGYTF
. TRBV11-2 15 CASSLHRERSGGYTF
. TRBV29-1 12 CSTQGSYNEQFF
. TRBV7-2 14 CASSFKAWSGGYTF
TRBD1 TRBV7-6 15 CASSGQGIGPYEQYF
. TRBV7-9 12 CASSPSRDTQYF
TRBD1 TRBV5-1 14 CASSTGQVPVEQYF
. TRBV7-9 14 CASSLSRTGGTQYF
. TRBV19 14 CASRNGATNEKLFF
. TRBV30 12 CAWSISRQPQHF
. TRBV5-4 14 CASASGGATDTQYF
. TRBV4-2 14 CASSQVDRADTQYF
TRBD1 TRBV2 16 CATAWDSPLSGNTIYF
TRBD1 TRBV6-4 13 CASRGQGAHGYTF
. TRBV10-3 13 CAISEGGNYEQYF
. TRBV7-9 11 CASSLNGESYF
TRBD2 TRBV7-2 15 CASRHSGGQYNEQFF
. TRBV7-2 14 CASSLRQGGGKLFF
TRBD2 TRBV6-5 14 CASRDGGATDTQYF
. TRBV5-1 13 CASSLAGRGTQYF
. TRBV4-2 15 CASSSRGMSTDTQYF
TRBD1 TRBV7-3 14 CASRKGQGRAEAFF
TRBD1 TRBV18 15 CASSPVRDRGYEQYF
. TRBV18 18 CASSRGVGGASGTDTQYF
TRBD1 TRBV6-1 22 CASSEVLTVGTGPISGANVLTF
. TRBV29-1 12 CSVEEGRNEQYF
. TRBV23-1 13 CASTPEGNETQYF
. TRBV11-2 14 CASSTGTFQETQYF
. TRBV7-3 13 CASSLEQGYEQYF
. TRBV1 16 CTSSQVPSGGASEQYF
. TRBV20-1 11 CSARQQETQYF
. TRBV29-1 15 CSGYGLQGSTDTQYF